A single count supports the clone carrying this TCR beta chain. As yet, its antigen is unknown. Germline CDR1 reads SNHLY; CDR2 reads FYNNEI. The CDR3 is 15 residues long. Trimming cost V 6 bases and J 6 bases, with 21 bases left between them. Scientists ran DNA taken from cultured CD4+ T cells through the Oncomine TCR Beta short-read assay for sequencing. TCRdb recomputed calls from the PCR reads with MiXCR, one row per CDR3 protein. The sample carries 6,100 or so distinct CDR3 sequences, 40% to 50% recorded once. The sample belongs to a study of vaccination and CD4 T cells after COVID-19. Across the study: Participants received two doses of either BNT162b2 or mRNA-1273 vaccine.

General observations from the study: Median SARS-CoV-2-reactive clonotype numbers went from approximately 23 to 38; this increase was not significant.

Treatment in this sample: approximately nine-day PBMC culture with coronavirus spike peptide pools or control peptides (ViraFEST assay). Samples of CD4+ T cells were obtained from the unexposed donor before the COVID-19 pandemic (2011-2018). The rearrangement joins TRBV2 to TRBJ2-7; D is unclear. The specimen sequenced was CD4+ T cells from blood, cultured in vitro. The TCR comes from a human donor in good health. CDR3 bases: TGTGCCAGCAGCTTGGGCGTCTCCTCCTCCCTCGAGCAGTACTTC. Residues: CASSLGVSSSLEQYF. Supplemented by reference TRBV2 and TRBJ2-7, the full variable domain reads EPEVTQTPSHQVTQMGQEVILRCVPISNHLYFYWYRQILGQKVEFLVSFYNNEISEKSEIFDDQFSVERPDGSNFTLKIRSTKLEDSAMYFCASSLGVSSSLEQYFGPGTRLTVT.